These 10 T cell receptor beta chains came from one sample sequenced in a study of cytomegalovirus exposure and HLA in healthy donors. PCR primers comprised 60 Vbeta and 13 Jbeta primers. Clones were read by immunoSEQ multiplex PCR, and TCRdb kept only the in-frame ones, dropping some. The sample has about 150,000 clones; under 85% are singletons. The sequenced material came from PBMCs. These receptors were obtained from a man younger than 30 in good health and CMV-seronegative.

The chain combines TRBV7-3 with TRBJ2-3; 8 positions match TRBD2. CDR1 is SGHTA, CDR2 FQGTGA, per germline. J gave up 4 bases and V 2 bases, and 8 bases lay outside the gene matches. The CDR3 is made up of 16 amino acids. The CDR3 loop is CASSLWSTGGSDTQYF. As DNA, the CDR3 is TGTGCCAGCAGCTTATGGTCCACGGGAGGGTCAGATACGCAGTATTTT.

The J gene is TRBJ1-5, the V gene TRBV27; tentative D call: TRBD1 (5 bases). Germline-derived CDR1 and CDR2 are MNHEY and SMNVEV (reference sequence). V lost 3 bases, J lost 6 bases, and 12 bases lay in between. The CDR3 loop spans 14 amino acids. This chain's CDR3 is CASSFKGAAQPQHF. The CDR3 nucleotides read TGTGCCAGCAGTTTTAAAGGGGCGGCTCAGCCCCAGCATTTT.

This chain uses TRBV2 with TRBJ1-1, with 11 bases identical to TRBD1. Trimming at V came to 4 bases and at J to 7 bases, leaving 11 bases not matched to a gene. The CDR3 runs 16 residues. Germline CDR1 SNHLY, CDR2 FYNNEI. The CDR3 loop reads CASSVLPGQGEIEAFF. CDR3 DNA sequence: TGTGCCAGCAGTGTATTACCGGGACAGGGGGAGATTGAAGCTTTCTTT.

DNA of the CDR3: TGTGCCAGCAGCCAGTCCGGGACAAAGGAAACTTTCTTT. Protein: CASSQSGTKETFF. This sequence joins TRBV14 and TRBJ1-1; maybe TRBD1 (6 bases). The CDR3 contains 13 residues. Looked up from germline, CDR1 is SGHDN and CDR2 is FVKESK. V gave up 3 bases and J gave up 12 bases, with 17 bases separating them.

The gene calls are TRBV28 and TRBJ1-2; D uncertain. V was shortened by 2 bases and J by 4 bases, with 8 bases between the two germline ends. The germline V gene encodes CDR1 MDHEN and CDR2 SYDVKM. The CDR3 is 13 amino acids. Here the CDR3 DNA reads TGTGCCAGCAGTTTACTTACTCTCTATGGCTACACCTTC. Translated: CASSLLTLYGYTF.

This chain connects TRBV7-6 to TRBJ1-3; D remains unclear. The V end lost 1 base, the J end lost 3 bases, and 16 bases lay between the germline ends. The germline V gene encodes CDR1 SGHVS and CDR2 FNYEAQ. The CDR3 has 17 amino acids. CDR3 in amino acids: CASSLEGSWHLGNTIYF. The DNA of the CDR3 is TGTGCCAGCAGCTTAGAAGGGAGTTGGCACCTTGGAAACACCATATATTTT. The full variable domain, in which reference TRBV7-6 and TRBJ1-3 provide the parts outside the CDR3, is GAGVSQSPRYKVTKRGQDVALRCDPISGHVSLYWYRQALGQGPEFLTYFNYEAQQDKSGLPNDRFSAERPEGSISTLTIQRTEQRDSAMYRCASSLEGSWHLGNTIYFGEGSWLTVV.

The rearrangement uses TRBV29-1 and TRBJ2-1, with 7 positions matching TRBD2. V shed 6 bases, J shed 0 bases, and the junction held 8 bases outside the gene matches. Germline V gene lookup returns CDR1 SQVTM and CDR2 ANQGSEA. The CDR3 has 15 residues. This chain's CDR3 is CSVKAGRSSYNEQFF. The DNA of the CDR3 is TGCAGCGTAAAAGCGGGAAGGAGCTCCTACAATGAGCAGTTCTTC.

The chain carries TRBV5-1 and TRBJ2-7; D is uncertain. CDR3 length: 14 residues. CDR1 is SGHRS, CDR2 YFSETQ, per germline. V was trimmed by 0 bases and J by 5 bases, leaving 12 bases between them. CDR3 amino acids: CASSLVARVHEQYF. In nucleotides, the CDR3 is TGCGCCAGCAGCTTGGTGGCCCGGGTCCACGAGCAGTACTTC.

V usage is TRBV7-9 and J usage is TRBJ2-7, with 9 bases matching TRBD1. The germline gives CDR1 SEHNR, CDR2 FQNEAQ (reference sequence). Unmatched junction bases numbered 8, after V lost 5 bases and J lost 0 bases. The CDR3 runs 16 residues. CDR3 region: CASSGAGQGSSYEQYF. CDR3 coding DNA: TGTGCCAGCAGCGGGGCAGGACAGGGGAGCTCCTACGAGCAGTACTTC.

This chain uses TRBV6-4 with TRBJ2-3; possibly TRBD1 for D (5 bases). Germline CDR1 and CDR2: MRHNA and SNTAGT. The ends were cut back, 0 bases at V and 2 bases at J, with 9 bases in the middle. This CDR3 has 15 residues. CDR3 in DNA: TGTGCCAGCAGTGACTCGACAGAAAACACAGATACGCAGTATTTT. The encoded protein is CASSDSTENTDTQYF.